This T cell receptor (beta chain) was retrieved from a study of T cells in Graves' hyperthyroidism and ophthalmopathy. The study, taken as a whole, reports: From stable hyperthyroidism, ophthalmopathy was set apart by a 13 V-J model.

To note about this clonotype: Antigen: not known.

The study excluded patients with uncontrolled infection, other autoimmune disease, pregnancy or lactation. Diagnosis rested on symptoms, serum thyroxine and TRAb, thyroid ultrasound, and orbital computed tomography. This CDR3 has 14 residues. Per the germline V gene, CDR1 is SGHVS and CDR2 is FQNEAQ. Trimming stripped 4 bases from V and 9 bases from J, with 19 bases between. The investigators amplified TCR beta CDR3 regions from RNA transcripts. HTBI primers were employed in a first-round RT-PCR of the TCR CDR3. TCRdb reprocessed the multiplex PCR reads with MiXCR, giving one entry per CDR3 protein. This table holds hundreds of thousands of distinct CDR3 sequences, 40% to 55% found once.

Sequencing input: peripheral blood or thyroid tissue (not recorded which). The V call is TRBV7-8, the J call TRBJ2-7; a weak D match, TRBD1 (6 bases). The TCR originated in an adult man with Graves' disease, either hyperthyroidism or ophthalmopathy (not recorded which). The DNA for the CDR3 is TGTGCCAGCAGCTCCAGGGGCGGAACGGATGTGCAGTACTTC. Protein sequence: CASSSRGGTDVQYF.